This TCR beta chain appears in the sequencing data of a study of T cells in Graves' hyperthyroidism and ophthalmopathy. This clonotype was recorded many times. Germline CDR1 and CDR2: SGHNT and YYREEE (reference sequence). V lost 0 bases and J lost 1, with 10 bases in between. The CDR3 is made up of 15 amino acids. Amplification of TCR beta CDR3 regions was performed using RNA transcripts as template. First-round RT-PCR targeting the TCR CDR3 was performed with the HTBI primer set. TCRdb redid the calling of the multiplex PCR reads with MiXCR, one entry per CDR3 protein. The repertoire consists of 650,000 to 750,000 distinct CDR3 sequences, with 11% to 15% occurring once and the leading ten covering around 9.6%.

The TCR sequence derives from a woman aged 18 to 35 with Graves' hyperthyroidism. The sample consisted of blood. The rearrangement joins TRBV5-4 to TRBJ1-1; TRBD1 is a possible D gene (6 bases). In DNA, the CDR3 is TGTGCCAGCAGCTTGGCCTCCAGGGGGAACACTGAAGCTTTCTTT. Protein: CASSLASRGNTEAFF.